This T cell receptor (beta chain) was obtained from a study of T-cell memory formation after mild COVID-19. This clonotype has more than one count but fewer than ten. The antigen is unknown. Findings and caveats of the study: In pre-infection memory, a portion of responding clones appeared, which suggested that cross-reactive memory joined.

TCRdb re-called the 5' RACE reads with MiXCR, one entry per CDR3 protein. The sample consists of 100,000 to 130,000 distinct CDR3 sequences, 13% to 15% of them appearing once. This TCR derives from a man aged 18-30 years who had mild COVID-19 (a few samples of this study predate the infection). Cell type and time point are not known. The specimen was PBMCs or a T cell subset sorted from them (not recorded which).

The CDR3 sequence: CASSPWDEQYF. The CDR3 DNA reads TGTGCCAGCAGCCCGTGGGACGAGCAGTACTTC. This sequence joins TRBV7-9 and TRBJ2-7; D remains unclear. The CDR3 length is 11 residues. V was clipped by 5 bases and J by 5 bases, with 7 bases between them. Per the germline V gene, CDR1 is SEHNR and CDR2 is FQNEAQ (reference sequence).